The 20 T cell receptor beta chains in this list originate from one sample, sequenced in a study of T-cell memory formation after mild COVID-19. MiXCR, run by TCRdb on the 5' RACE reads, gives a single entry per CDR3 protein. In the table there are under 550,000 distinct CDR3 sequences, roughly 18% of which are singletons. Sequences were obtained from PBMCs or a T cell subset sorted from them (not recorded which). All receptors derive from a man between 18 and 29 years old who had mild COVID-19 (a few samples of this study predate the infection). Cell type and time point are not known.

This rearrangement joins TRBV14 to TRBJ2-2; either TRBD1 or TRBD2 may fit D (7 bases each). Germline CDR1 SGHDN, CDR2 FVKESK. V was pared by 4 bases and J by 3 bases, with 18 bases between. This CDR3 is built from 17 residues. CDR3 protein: CASSPWEGAKDTGELFF. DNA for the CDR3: TGTGCCAGCAGCCCCTGGGAGGGGGCGAAAGACACCGGGGAGCTGTTTTTT.

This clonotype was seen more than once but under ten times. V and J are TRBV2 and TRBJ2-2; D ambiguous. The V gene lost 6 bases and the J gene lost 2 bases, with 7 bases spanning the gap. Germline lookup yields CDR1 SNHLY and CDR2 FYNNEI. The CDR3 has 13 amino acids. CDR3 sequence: CASRQVNTGELFF. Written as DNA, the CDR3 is TGTGCCAGCAGGCAGGTTAACACCGGGGAGCTGTTTTTT.

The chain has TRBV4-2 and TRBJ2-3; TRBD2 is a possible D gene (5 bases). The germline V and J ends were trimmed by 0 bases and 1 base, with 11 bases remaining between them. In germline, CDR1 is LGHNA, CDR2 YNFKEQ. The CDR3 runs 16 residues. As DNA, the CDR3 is TGTGCCAGCAGCCAAGATCGGCGGGTGGGCACAGATACGCAGTATTTT. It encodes CASSQDRRVGTDTQYF.

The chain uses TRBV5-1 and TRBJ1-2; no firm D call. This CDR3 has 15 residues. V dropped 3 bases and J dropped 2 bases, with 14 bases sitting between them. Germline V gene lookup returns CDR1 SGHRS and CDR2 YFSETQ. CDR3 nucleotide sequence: TGCGCCAGCAGCTACGGTGAAATTCCCAACTATGGCTACACCTTC. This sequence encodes CASSYGEIPNYGYTF. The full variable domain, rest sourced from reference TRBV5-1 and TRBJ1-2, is KAGVTQTPRYLIKTRGQQVTLSCSPISGHRSVSWYQQTPGQGLQFLFEYFSETQRNKGNFPGRFSGRQFSNSRSEMNVSTLELGDSALYLCASSYGEIPNYGYTFGSGTRLTVV.

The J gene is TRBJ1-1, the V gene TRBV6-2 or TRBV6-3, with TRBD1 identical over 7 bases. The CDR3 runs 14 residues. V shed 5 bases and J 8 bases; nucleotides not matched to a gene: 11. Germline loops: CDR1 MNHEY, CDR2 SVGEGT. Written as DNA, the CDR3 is TGTGCCAGCAGTCGGACCGGGGGGACAGTCGAAGCTTTCTTT. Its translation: CASSRTGGTVEAFF.

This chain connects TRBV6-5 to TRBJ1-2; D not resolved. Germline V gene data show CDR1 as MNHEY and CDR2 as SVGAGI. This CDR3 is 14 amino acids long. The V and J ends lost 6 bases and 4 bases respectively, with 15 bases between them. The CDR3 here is CASRYGRGTYGYTF. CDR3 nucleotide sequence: TGTGCCAGCAGGTACGGCAGAGGTACCTATGGCTACACCTTC.

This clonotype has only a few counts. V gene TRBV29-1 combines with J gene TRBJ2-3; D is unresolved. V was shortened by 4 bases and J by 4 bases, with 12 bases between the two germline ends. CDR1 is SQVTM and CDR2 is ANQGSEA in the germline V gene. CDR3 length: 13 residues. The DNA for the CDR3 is TGCAGCGTTGGAGTCCACCCGGCAGATACGCAGTATTTT. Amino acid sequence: CSVGVHPADTQYF.

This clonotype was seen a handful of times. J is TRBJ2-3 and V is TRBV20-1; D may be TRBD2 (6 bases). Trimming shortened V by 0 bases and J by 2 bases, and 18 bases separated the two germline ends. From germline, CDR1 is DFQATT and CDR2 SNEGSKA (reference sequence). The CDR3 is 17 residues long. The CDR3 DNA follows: TGCAGTGCTAGAGATCATAGGCGGGGAGTTCTCACAGATACGCAGTATTTT. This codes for CSARDHRRGVLTDTQYF.

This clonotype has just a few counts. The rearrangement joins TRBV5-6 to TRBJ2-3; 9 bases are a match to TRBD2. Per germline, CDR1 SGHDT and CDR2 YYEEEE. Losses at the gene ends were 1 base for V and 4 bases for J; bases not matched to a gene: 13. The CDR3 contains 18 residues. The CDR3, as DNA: TGTGCCAGCAGCTTGTTGGCGGGGGGGCGCTTCAGCCCAGATACGCAGTATTTT. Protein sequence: CASSLLAGGRFSPDTQYF. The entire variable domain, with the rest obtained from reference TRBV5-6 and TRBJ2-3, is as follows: DAGVTQSPTHLIKTRGQQVTLRCSPKSGHDTVSWYQQALGQGPQFIFQYYEEEERQRGNFPDRFSGHQFPNYSSELNVNALLLGDSALYLCASSLLAGGRFSPDTQYFGPGTRLTVL.

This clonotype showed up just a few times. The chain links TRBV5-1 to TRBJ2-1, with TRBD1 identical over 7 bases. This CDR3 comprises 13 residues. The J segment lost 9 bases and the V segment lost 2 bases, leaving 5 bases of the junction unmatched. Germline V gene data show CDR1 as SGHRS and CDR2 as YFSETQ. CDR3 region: CASSFGQAGEQFF. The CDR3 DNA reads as TGCGCCAGCAGCTTCGGACAGGCTGGTGAGCAGTTCTTC.

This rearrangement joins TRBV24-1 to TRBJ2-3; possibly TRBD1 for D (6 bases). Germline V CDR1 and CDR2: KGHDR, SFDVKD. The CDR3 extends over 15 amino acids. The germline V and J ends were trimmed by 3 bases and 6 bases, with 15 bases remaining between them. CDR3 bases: TGTGCCACCAGTGATCAGACAGGCGCGTGGGATACGCAGTATTTT. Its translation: CATSDQTGAWDTQYF.

CDR3 in DNA: TGTGCCACCAGCAGACCAGAAGGGAGGGCCCCCTACGAGCAGTACTTC. This codes for CATSRPEGRAPYEQYF. This chain connects TRBV15 to TRBJ2-7; TRBD2 matches at 7 bases. Per germline, CDR1 LNHNV and CDR2 YYDKDF (reference sequence). This CDR3 is 16 amino acids long. The trim removed 2 bases at V and 2 bases at J, leaving 9 bases unmatched.

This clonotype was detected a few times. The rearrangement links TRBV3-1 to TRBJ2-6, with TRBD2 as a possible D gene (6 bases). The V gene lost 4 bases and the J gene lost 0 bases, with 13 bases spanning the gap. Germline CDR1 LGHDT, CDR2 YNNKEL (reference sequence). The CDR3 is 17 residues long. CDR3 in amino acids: CASSPARRDSGANVLTF. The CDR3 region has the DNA TGTGCCAGCAGCCCTGCGCGGCGGGACTCTGGGGCCAACGTCCTGACTTTC.

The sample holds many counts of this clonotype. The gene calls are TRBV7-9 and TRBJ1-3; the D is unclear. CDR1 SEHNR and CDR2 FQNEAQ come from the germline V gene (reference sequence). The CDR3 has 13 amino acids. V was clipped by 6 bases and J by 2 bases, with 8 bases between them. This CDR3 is CASSLTTGNTIYF. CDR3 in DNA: TGTGCCAGCAGTCTGACCACTGGAAACACCATATATTTT.

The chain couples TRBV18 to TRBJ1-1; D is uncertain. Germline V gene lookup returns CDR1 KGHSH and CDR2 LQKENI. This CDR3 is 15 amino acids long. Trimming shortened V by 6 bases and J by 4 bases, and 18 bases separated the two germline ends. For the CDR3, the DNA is TGTGCCAGCTCCCTGAAGGACCCGGGGTTCACTGAAGCTTTCTTT. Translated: CASSLKDPGFTEAFF.

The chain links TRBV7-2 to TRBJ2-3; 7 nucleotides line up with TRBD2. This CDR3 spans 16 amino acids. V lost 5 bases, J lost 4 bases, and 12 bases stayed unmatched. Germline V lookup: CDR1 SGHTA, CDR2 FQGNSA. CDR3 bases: TGTGCCAGCAGCAGGATGGGACGGGGGGACGCAGATACGCAGTATTTT. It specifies CASSRMGRGDADTQYF. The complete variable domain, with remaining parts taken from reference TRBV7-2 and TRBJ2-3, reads GAGVSQSPSNKVTEKGKDVELRCDPISGHTALYWYRQSLGQGLEFLIYFQGNSAPDKSGLPSDRFSAERTGGSVSTLTIQRTQQEDSAVYLCASSRMGRGDADTQYFGPGTRLTVL.

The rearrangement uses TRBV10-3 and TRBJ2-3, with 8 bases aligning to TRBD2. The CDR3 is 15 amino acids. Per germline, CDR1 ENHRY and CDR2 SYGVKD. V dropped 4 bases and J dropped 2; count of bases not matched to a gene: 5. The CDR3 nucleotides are TGTGCCATCAGTGCATCCGGGGGGGACACAGATACGCAGTATTTT. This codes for CAISASGGDTDTQYF.

The CDR3 DNA reads TGCGCCAGCAGCTTGTTTTTTGGCCCCAAAAACATTCAGTACTTC. This codes for CASSLFFGPKNIQYF. This sequence joins TRBV5-1 and TRBJ2-4; unclear D gene. V was shortened by 1 base and J by 2 bases, with 10 bases between the two germline ends. Germline V gene data show CDR1 as SGHRS and CDR2 as YFSETQ. CDR3 size: 15 residues.

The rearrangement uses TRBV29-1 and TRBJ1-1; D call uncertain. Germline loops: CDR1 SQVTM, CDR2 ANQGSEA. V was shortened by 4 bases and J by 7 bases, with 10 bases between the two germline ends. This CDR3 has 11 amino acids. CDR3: CSVGSGGEAFF. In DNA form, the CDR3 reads TGCAGCGTTGGCAGTGGTGGTGAAGCTTTCTTT.

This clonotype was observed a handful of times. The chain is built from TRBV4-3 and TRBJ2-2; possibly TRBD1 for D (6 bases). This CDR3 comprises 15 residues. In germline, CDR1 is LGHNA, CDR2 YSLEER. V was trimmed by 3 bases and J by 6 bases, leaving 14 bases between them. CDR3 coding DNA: TGCGCCAGCAGCCAGGAAACAGGGTTTCCCGGGGAGCTGTTTTTT. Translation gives CASSQETGFPGELFF.